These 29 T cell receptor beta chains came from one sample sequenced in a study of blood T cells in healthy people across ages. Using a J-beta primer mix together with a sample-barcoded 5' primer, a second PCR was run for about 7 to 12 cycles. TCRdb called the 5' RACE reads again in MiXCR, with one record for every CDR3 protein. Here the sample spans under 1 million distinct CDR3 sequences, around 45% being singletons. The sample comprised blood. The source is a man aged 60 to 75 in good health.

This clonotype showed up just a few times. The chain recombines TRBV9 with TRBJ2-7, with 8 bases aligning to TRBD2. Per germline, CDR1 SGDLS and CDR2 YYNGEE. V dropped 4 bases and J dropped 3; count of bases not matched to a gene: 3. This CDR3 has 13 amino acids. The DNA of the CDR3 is TGTGCCAGCAGCCACACTAGCGGCTACGAGCAGTACTTC. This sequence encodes CASSHTSGYEQYF.

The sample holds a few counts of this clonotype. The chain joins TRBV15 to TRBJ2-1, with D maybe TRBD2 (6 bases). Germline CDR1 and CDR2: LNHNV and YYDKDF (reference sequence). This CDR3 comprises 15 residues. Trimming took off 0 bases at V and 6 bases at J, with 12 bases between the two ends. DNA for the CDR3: TGTGCCACCAGCAGAGATCTCGGGGGTTTCAATGAGCAGTTCTTC. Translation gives CATSRDLGGFNEQFF.

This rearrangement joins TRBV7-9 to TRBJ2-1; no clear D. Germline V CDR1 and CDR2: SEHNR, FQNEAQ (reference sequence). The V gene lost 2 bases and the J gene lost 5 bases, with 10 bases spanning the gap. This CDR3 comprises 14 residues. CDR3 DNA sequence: TGTGCCAGCAGCTTAAACGACCGAAACAATGAGCAGTTCTTC. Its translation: CASSLNDRNNEQFF.

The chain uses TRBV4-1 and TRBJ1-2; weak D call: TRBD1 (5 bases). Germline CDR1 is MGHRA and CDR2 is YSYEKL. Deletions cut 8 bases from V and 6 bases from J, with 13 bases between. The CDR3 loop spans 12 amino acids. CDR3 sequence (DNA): TGCGCCAGCTTTGGCAGGGAGGATGGCTACACCTTC. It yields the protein CASFGREDGYTF.

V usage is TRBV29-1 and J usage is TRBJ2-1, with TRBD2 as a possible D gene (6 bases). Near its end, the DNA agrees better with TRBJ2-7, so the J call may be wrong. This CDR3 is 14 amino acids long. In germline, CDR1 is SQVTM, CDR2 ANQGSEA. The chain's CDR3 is CSVDGGSSYNEQYF. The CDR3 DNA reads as TGCAGCGTTGACGGGGGAAGTTCCTACAATGAGCAGTACTTC.

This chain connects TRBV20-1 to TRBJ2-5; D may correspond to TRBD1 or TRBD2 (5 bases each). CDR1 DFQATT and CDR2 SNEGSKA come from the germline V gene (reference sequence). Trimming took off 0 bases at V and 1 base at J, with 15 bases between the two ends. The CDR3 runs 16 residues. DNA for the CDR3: TGCAGTGCTAGAGACAGAGGGGACGTGCCCCAAGAGACCCAGTACTTC. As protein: CSARDRGDVPQETQYF.

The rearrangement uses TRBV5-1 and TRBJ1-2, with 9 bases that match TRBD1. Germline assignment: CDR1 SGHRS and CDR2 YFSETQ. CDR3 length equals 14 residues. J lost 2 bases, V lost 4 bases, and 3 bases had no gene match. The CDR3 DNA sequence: TGCGCCAGCAGCCCAACAGGGGGCAACTATGGCTACACCTTC. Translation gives CASSPTGGNYGYTF.

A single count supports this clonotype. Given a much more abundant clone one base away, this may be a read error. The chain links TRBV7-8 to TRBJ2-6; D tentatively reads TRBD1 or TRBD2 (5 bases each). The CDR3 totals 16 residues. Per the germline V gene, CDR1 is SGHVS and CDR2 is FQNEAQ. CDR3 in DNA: TGTGCCAGCAGCTTCAAGGGGAGCTCTGGGGCCAACGTCCAGACTTTC. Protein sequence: CASSFKGSSGANVQTF.

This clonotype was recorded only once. CDR3 sequence (DNA): TGTGCCAGCAGCAACCGGGACGGCAACACTGAAGCTTTCTTT. Protein product: CASSNRDGNTEAFF. The V call is TRBV7-2, the J call TRBJ1-1, with D maybe TRBD1 (5 bases). This CDR3 spans 14 amino acids. The germline V gene has CDR1 SGHTA and CDR2 FQGNSA. V lost 5 bases and J 2 bases, leaving 12 bases between the germline ends.

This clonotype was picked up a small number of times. The CDR3 protein is CASRRGRSYNEQFF. As DNA, the CDR3 is TGTGCCAGCCGTCGGGGGAGATCCTACAATGAGCAGTTCTTC. This chain links TRBV27 with TRBJ2-1; D possibly corresponds to TRBD2 (6 bases). The CDR3 sequence is 14 residues long. The V gene's germline CDR1 is MNHEY and CDR2 SMNVEV (reference sequence). Trimming took off 8 bases at V and 1 base at J, with 12 bases between the two ends.

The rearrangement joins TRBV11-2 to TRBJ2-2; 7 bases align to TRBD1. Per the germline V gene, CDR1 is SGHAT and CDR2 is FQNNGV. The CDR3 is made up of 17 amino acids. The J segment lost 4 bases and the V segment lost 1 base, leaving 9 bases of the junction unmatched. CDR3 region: CASSLAFLAGGTGELFF. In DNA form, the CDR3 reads TGTGCCAGCAGCTTAGCCTTTTTGGCAGGGGGCACCGGGGAGCTGTTTTTT.

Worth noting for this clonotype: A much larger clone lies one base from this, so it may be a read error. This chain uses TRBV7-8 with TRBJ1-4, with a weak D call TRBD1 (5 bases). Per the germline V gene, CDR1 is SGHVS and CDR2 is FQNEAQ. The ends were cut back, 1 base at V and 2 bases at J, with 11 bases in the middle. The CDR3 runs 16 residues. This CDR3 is CASSLVSGRTNEKLFF. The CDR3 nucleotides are TGTGCCAGCAGCTTAGTGTCGGGGCGGACTAATGAAAAACTGTTTTTT.

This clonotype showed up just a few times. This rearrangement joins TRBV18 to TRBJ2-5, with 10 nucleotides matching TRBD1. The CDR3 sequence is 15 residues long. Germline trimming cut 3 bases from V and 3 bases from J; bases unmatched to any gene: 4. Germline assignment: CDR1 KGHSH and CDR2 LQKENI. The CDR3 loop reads CASSPGQGIKETQYF. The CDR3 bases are TGTGCCAGCTCACCGGGACAGGGGATTAAAGAGACCCAGTACTTC.

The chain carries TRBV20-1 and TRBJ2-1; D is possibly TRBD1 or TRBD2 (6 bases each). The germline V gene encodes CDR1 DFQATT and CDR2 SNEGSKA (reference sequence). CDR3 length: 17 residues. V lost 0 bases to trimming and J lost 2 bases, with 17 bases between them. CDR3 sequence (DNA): TGCAGTGCTAGAGAGAGAGGGGGGCAGAGACCCTACAATGAGCAGTTCTTC. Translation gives CSARERGGQRPYNEQFF.

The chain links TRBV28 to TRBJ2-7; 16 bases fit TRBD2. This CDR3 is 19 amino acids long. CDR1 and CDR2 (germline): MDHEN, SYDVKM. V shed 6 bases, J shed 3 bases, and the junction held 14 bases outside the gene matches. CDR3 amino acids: CASRREPGLAGGTHYEQYF. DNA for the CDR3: TGTGCCAGCAGACGAGAGCCGGGACTAGCGGGGGGGACCCACTACGAGCAGTACTTC. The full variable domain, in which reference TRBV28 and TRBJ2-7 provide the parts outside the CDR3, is DVKVTQSSRYLVKRTGEKVFLECVQDMDHENMFWYRQDPGLGLRLIYFSYDVKMKEKGDIPEGYSVSREKKERFSLILESASTNQTSMYLCASRREPGLAGGTHYEQYFGPGTRLTVT.

CDR3 sequence: CASSALGAREDTQYF. The CDR3 region has the DNA TGTGCCAGCAGTGCCCTGGGGGCGCGGGAAGATACGCAGTATTTT. The J gene is TRBJ2-3, the V gene TRBV6-2 or TRBV6-3; either TRBD1 or TRBD2 may fit D (6 bases each). The length of the CDR3 is 15 residues. The germline V gene encodes CDR1 MNHEY and CDR2 SVGEGT. V dropped 5 bases and J dropped 5 bases, with 17 bases sitting between them.

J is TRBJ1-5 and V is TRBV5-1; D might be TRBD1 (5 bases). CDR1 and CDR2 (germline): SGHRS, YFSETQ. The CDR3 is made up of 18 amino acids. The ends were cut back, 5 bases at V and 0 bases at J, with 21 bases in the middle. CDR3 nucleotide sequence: TGCGCCAGCAGATCTTCTACAGGAGGGGTCTTTAGCAATCAGCCCCAGCATTTT. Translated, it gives CASRSSTGGVFSNQPQHF.

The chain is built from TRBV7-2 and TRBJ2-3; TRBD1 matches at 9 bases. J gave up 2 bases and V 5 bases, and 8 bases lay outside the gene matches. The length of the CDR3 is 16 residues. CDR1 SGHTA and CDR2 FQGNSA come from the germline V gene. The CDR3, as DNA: TGTGCCAGCAGCCGGGGAGGGACAGGGTTCACAGATACGCAGTATTTT. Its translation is CASSRGGTGFTDTQYF.

DNA for the CDR3: TGTGCCAGCCAGAGGGAGCGGGCCACTGAAGCTTTCTTT. This translates into CASQRERATEAFF. The rearrangement links TRBV11-3 to TRBJ1-1; D gene uncertain. Germline lookup yields CDR1 SGHNT and CDR2 YENEEA. There are 13 residues in the CDR3. The V end lost 8 bases, the J end lost 4 bases, and 14 bases lay between the germline ends.

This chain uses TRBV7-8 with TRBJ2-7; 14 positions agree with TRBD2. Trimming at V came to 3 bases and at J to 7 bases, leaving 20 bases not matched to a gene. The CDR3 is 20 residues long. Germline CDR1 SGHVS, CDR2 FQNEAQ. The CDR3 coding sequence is TGTGCCAGCAGCTTGCGGCCGGGACTAGCGGGGGATCCCTCCTACAATGAGCAGTACTTC. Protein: CASSLRPGLAGDPSYNEQYF.

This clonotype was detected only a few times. The CDR3 DNA sequence: TGCAGTGCTAGAGGGTCTCCTAGGGTCACAGATACGCAGTATTTT. Protein sequence: CSARGSPRVTDTQYF. V is TRBV20-1 and J is TRBJ2-3; D call uncertain. The CDR3 is made up of 15 amino acids. Trimming cost V 1 base and J 2 bases, with 13 bases left between them. Germline CDR1 reads DFQATT; CDR2 reads SNEGSKA (reference sequence).

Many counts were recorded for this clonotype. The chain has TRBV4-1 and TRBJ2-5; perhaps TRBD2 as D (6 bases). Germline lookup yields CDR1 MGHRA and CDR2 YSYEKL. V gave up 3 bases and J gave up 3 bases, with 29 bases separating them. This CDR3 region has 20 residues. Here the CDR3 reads CASSHPTPGTEVENKETQYF. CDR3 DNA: TGCGCCAGCAGCCACCCAACCCCCGGGACTGAGGTGGAGAACAAAGAGACCCAGTACTTC.

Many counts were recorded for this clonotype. CDR3 bases: TGTGCCAGCAGGGGGGACAAATCCTACGAGCAGTACTTC. It is translated as CASRGDKSYEQYF. This chain joins TRBV2 and TRBJ2-7; the D gene is possibly TRBD1 (6 bases). The CDR3 is 13 amino acids. Germline-derived CDR1 and CDR2 are SNHLY and FYNNEI. Trimming shortened V by 6 bases and J by 1 base, and 10 bases separated the two germline ends.

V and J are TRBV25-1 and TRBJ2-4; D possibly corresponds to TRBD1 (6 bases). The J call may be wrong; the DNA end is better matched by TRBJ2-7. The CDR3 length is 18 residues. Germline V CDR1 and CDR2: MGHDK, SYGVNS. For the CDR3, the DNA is TGTGCCAGCAGTGAATTCCGGGAACTTGGGGGCAGCGCCTACGAGCAGTACTTC. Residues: CASSEFRELGGSAYEQYF.

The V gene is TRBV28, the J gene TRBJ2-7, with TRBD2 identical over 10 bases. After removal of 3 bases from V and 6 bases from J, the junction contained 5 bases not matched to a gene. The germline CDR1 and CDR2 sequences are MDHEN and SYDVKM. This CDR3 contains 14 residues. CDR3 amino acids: CASSFGGLASEQYF. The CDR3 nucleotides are TGTGCCAGCAGTTTCGGGGGACTAGCGAGCGAGCAGTACTTC.

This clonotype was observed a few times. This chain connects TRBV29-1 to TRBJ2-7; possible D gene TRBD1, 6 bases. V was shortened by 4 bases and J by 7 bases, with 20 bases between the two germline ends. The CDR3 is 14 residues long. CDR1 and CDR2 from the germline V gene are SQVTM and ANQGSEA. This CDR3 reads CSVASGTQNREQYF. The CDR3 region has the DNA TGCAGCGTTGCTTCCGGGACACAAAATCGGGAGCAGTACTTC.

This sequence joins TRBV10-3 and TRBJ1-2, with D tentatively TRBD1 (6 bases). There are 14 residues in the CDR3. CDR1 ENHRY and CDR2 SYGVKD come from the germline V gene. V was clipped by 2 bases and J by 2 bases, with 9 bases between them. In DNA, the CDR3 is TGTGCCATCAGTGAGAGGGGGTCCAACTATGGCTACACCTTC. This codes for CAISERGSNYGYTF.

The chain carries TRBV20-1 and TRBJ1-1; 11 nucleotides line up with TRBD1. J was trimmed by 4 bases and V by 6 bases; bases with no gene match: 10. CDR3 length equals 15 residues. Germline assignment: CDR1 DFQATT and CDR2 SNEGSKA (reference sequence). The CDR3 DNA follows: TGCAGTGCCGAGAACCGGGACAGGGGGAGCACTGAAGCTTTCTTT. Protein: CSAENRDRGSTEAFF.

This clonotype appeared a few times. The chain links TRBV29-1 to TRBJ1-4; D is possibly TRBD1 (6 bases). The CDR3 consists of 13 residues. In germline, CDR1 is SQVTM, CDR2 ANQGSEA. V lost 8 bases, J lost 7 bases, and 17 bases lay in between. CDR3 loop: CSTSDSGSEKLFF. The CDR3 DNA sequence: TGCAGCACCTCGGACAGTGGTAGTGAAAAACTGTTTTTT.